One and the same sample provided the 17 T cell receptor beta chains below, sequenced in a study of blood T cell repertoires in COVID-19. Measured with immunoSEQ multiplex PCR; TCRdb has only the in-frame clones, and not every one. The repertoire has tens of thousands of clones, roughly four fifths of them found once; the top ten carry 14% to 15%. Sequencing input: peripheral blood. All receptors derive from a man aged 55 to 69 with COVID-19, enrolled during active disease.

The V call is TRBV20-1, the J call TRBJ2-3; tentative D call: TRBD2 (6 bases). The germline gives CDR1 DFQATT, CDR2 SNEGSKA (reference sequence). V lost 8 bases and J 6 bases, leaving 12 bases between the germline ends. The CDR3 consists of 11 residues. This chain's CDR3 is CSLTGGDTQYF. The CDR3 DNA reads TGCAGTTTGACTGGAGGGGATACGCAGTATTTT.

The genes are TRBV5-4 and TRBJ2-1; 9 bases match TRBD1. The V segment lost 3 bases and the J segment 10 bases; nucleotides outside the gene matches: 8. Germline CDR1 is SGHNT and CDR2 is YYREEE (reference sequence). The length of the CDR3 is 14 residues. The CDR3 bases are TGTGCCAGCAGCTCAGCGAGGACAGGGGACGAGCAGTTCTTC. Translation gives CASSSARTGDEQFF.

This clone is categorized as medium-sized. CDR3 sequence (DNA): TGTGCCAGCAGTTTTGGAGGGGAGGAGACCCAGTACTTC. Translating it yields CASSFGGEETQYF. The chain joins TRBV12-3 or TRBV12-4 to TRBJ2-5; the D gene is possibly TRBD2 (6 bases). The ends were cut back, 3 bases at V and 5 bases at J, with 10 bases in the middle. The CDR3 covers 13 residues.

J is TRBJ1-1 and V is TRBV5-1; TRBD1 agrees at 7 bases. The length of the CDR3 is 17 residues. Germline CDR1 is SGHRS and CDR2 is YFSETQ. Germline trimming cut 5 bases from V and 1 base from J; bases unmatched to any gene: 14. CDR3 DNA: TGCGCCAGCAGACCTAGACAGGGAGGCCCGTCGAACACTGAAGCTTTCTTT. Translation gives CASRPRQGGPSNTEAFF.

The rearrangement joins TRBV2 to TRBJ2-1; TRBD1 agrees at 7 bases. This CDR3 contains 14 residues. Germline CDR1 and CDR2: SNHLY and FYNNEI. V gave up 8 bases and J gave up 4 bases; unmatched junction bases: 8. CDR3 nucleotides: TGTGCCAGCTCTCTTGGGGACAGTTACAATGAGCAGTTCTTC. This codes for CASSLGDSYNEQFF.

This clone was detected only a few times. The CDR3 nucleotides are TGCGCCAGCAGTGAGAGGGGGCCGGATACGCAGTATTTT. This gives the protein CASSERGPDTQYF. V and J are TRBV10-1 and TRBJ2-3; 7 bases match TRBD1. J was trimmed by 6 bases and V by 2 bases; bases with no gene match: 2. This CDR3 contains 13 residues. Germline V CDR1 and CDR2: WNHNN, SYGVQD (reference sequence).

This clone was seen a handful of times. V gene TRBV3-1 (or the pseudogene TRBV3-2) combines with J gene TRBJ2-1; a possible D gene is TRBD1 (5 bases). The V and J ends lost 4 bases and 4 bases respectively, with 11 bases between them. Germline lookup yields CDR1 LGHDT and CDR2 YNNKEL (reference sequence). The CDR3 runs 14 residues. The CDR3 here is CASSLFREYNEQFF. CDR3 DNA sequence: TGTGCCAGCAGCCTATTCAGGGAATACAATGAGCAGTTCTTC.

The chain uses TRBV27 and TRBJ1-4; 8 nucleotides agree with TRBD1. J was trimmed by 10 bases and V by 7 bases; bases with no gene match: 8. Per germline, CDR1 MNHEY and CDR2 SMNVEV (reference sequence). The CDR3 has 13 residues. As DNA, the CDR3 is TGTGCCAGCACTGGGACAGGTGGTGGAAAACTGTTTTTT. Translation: CASTGTGGGKLFF.

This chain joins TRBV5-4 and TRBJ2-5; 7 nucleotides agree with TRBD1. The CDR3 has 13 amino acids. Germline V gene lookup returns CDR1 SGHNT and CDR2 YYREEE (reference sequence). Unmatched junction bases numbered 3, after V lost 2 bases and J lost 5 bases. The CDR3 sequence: CASSLPGGETQYF. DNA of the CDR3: TGTGCCAGCAGCTTACCAGGGGGTGAGACCCAGTACTTC.

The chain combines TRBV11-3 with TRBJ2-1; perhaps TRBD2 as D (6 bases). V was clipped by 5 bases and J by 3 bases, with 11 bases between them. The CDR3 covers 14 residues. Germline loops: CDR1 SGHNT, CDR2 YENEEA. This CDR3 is CASSPSGYYNEQFF. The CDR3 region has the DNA TGTGCCAGCAGCCCGAGCGGGTACTACAATGAGCAGTTCTTC.

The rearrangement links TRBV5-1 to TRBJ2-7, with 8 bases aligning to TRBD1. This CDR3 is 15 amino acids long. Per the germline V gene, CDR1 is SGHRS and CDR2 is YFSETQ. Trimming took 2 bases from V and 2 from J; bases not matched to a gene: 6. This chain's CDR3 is CASSFTTGDTYEQYF. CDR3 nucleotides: TGCGCCAGCAGCTTCACGACAGGGGACACCTACGAGCAGTACTTC.

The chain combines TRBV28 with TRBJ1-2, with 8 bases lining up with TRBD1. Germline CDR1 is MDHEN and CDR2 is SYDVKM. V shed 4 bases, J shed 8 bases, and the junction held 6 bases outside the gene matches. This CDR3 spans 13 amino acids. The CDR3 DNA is TGTGCCAGCAGTTCGCGGGACAGGCTAGGCTACACCTTC. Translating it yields CASSSRDRLGYTF.

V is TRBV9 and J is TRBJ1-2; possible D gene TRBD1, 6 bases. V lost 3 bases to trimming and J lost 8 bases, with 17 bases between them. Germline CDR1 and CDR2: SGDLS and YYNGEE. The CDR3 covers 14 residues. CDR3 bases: TGTGCCAGCAGCGGATTAGACAGGTCCGGGGGCTACACCTTC. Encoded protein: CASSGLDRSGGYTF.

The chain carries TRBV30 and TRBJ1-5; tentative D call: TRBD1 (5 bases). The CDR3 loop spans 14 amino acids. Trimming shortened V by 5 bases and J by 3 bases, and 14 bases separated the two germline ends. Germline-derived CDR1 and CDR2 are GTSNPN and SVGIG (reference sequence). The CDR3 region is CAWSRRDYNQPQHF. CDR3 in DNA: TGTGCCTGGTCTAGGCGGGACTACAATCAGCCCCAGCATTTT.

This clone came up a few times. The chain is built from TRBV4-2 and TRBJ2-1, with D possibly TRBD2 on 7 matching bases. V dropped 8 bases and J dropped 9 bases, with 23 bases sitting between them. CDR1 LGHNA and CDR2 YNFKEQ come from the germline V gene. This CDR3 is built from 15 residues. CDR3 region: CASARWLGGGSEQFF. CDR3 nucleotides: TGTGCCAGCGCTCGGTGGTTGGGAGGGGGAAGTGAGCAGTTCTTC.

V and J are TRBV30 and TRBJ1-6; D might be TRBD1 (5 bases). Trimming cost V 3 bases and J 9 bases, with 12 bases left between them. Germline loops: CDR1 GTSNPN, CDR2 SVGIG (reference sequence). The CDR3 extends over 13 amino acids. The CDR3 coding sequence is TGTGCCTGGAGGGAGGGGCCAATTTCACCCCTCCACTTT. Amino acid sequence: CAWREGPISPLHF. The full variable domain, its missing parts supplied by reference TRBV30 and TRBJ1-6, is SQTIHQWPATLVQPVGSPLSLECTVEGTSNPNLYWYRQAAGRGLQLLFYSVGIGQISSEVPQNLSASRPQDRQFILSSKKLLLSDSGFYLCAWREGPISPLHFGNGTRLTVT.

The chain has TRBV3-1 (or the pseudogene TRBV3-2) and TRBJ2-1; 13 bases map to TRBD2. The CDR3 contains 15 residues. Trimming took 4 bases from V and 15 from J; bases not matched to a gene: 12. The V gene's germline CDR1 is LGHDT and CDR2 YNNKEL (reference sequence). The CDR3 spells CASSLRTSGGTSTFF. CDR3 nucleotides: TGTGCCAGCAGCCTAAGGACTAGCGGGGGAACCTCAACGTTCTTC.